This TCR beta chain was sequenced in a study of spatial heterogeneity in lung cancer. Study background: Median follow-up for sequenced PBMC samples was two to three years after resection, when such samples existed. Findings of the study overall: Tumor TCRs that were ubiquitous and expanded showed up in blood more at resection than follow-up.

TCRdb re-derived calls from the 5' RACE reads in MiXCR, one entry per CDR3 protein. The table has about 52,000 distinct CDR3 sequences, 7.4% seen once; the top ten hold over 30%. Notes on this clonotype: Its antigen is not known.

Time point reported: blood at routine non-recurrence follow-up after resection. Unsorted samples of tumor, nontumor lung or frozen PBMC had their whole RNA sequenced. V gave up 0 bases and J gave up 4 bases, with 7 bases separating them. The length of the CDR3 is 13 residues. Germline V lookup: CDR1 SGHRS, CDR2 YFSETQ. The rearrangement uses TRBV5-1 and TRBJ1-2, with D unresolved. The sequence derives from a female donor with early-stage non-small cell lung cancer. The material was PBMCs, obtained at follow-up. The CDR3 region has the DNA TGCGCCAGCAGCTTGGAGGGAACCTATGGCTACACCTTC. It encodes CASSLEGTYGYTF.